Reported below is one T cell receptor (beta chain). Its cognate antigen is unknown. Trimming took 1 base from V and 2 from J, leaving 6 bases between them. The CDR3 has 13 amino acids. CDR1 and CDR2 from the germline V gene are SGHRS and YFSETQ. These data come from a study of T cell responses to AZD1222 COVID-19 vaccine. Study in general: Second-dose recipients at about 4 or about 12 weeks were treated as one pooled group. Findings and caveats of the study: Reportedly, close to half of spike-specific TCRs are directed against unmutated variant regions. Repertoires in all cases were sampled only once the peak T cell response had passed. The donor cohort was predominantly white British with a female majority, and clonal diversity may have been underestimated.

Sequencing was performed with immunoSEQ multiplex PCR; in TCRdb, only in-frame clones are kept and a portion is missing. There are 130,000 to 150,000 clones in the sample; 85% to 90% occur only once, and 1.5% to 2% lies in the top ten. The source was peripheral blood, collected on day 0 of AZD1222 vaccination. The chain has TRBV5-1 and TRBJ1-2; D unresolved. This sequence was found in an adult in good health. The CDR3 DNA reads TGCGCCAGCAGCTTGTACCAGAACTATGGCTACACCTTC. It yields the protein CASSLYQNYGYTF.